Listed below are T cell receptor beta chains from one sample, sequenced in a study of OX40 agonist ivuxolimab in advanced cancers. Sequencing used immunoSEQ multiplex PCR; TCRdb keeps in-frame clones, though not all of them. The sample carries some 45,000 clones, approximately 91% recorded once. The source material was CD4+ or CD8+ T cells sorted from blood, sampled in a trial of the OX40 agonist ivuxolimab. The receptors originated from an adult with an advanced solid tumor such as melanoma, head and neck, liver or kidney cancer. Both conserved end residues are part of each CDR3. A D gene is named only where the DNA matches it firmly. Where a row states a size, it is once, few, many or the class of an expanded clone; other rows omit it.

V: TRBV7-9
J: TRBJ1-3
size: -
D: TRBD1
CDR3: CASSLGGTEAGNTIYF
DNA: TGTGCCAGCAGCTTAGGGGGGACAGAAGCTGGAAACACCATATATTTT

V: TRBV4-1
J: TRBJ1-1
size: -
D: -
CDR3: CASSQDWGTEAFF
DNA: TGCGCCAGCAGCCAAGATTGGGGAACTGAAGCTTTCTTT

V: TRBV4-1
J: TRBJ2-7
size: -
D: TRBD1
CDR3: CASSQVPARGLFVSYEQYF
DNA: TGCGCCAGCAGCCAAGTCCCGGCCAGGGGGCTATTTGTCTCCTACGAGCAGTACTTC

V: TRBV19
J: TRBJ1-1
size: -
D: TRBD1
CDR3: CASRTGDTEAFF
DNA: TGTGCCAGTAGGACAGGGGATACTGAAGCTTTCTTT

V: TRBV5-6
J: TRBJ1-3
size: -
D: -
CDR3: CASSLESGAAGNTIYF
DNA: TGTGCCAGCAGCTTAGAATCAGGGGCGGCTGGAAACACCATATATTTT

V: TRBV11-2
J: TRBJ1-1
size: -
D: -
CDR3: CASSLEGGGYTEAFF
DNA: TGTGCCAGCAGCTTAGAAGGAGGGGGATACACTGAAGCTTTCTTT

V: TRBV19
J: TRBJ1-2
size: -
D: -
CDR3: CASSIGTSAYGYTF
DNA: TGTGCCAGTAGTATAGGGACAAGTGCCTATGGCTACACCTTC

V: TRBV28
J: TRBJ2-2
size: few
D: TRBD1
CDR3: CASSHRRTGITGELFF
DNA: TGTGCCAGCAGCCATCGACGGACAGGAATCACCGGGGAGCTGTTTTTT

V: TRBV13
J: TRBJ2-7
size: -
D: -
CDR3: CASSLQGGGYEQYF
DNA: TGTGCCAGCAGCTTACAGGGAGGGGGGTACGAGCAGTACTTC

V: TRBV28
J: TRBJ2-1
size: -
D: TRBD1
CDR3: CASRGGQGAGDEQFF
DNA: TGTGCCAGCAGGGGGGGACAGGGAGCAGGCGATGAGCAGTTCTTC